This TCR delta chain was sequenced during a study of DNA immune sequencing with unique molecular identifiers. Study context: Enriched γδ T-cell DNA input was roughly 100 ng; non-enriched PBMC DNA input was about 0.92 ug.

Germline V gene sequence: CDR1 GEAIGNYY, CDR2 EKD. The junction had 3 bases not matched to a gene; V was cut back by 0 bases and J by 1 base. The CDR3 is 18 residues long. Study-level points and caveats: In several healthy donors, top 5 TRD clonotypes exceeded half of productive molecules. Healthy donor TRD clonotypes most often used TRDV2 joined to TRDJ1.

Primers for all 8 TRDV and 4 TRDJ genes amplified genomic DNA in 32-plex. Adapter PCR followed approximately 3 barcoding PCR cycles that attached a 12-nucleotide UMI. TCRdb made new clone calls on the multiplex PCR reads using CATT. The repertoire holds some 2,100 delta-chain clones, with 14% as singletons. This clone occurred many times. Its antigen remains unknown. The sequencing input was gamma-delta T cells enriched from blood buffy coat, or unenriched PBMCs (not recorded which). The chain recombines TRDV2 with TRDJ3; 9 bases fit TRDD3. This sequence was found in a human donor in good health. CDR3 coding DNA: TGTGCCTGTGACACCGGGGATACGCTGTCCTGGGACACCCGACAGATGTTTTTC. This translates into CACDTGDTLSWDTRQMFF.